What follows is one T cell receptor beta chain and its context. Its antigen is undetermined. This sample stems from a study of beta chain features in type 1 diabetes. CDR1 is SGHNT and CDR2 is YYREEE in the germline V gene (reference sequence). Losses at the gene ends were 7 bases for V and 4 bases for J; bases not matched to a gene: 12. The CDR3 contains 15 residues. Study-wide results and caveats: A pattern of fewer insertions and more deletions at VDJ junctions was seen in type 1 diabetes patients. People with Type 1 diabetes carried modestly yet significantly shorter TCRB CDR3s in all four CD4+ subsets.

Expressed TCRB transcripts were sequenced after all isolated RNA was converted to cDNA. Only in-frame clones appear in the TCRdb table, and some are missing; sequencing was by immunoSEQ multiplex PCR. The table records around 310,000 clones, approximately 11% of them present only once. This TCR was sampled from a woman in her 30s in good health. Source material: naive CD4+ T cells from blood. The V gene is TRBV5-4, the J gene TRBJ2-5, with 8 positions matching TRBD2. The CDR3 DNA sequence: TGTGCCAGCTGGGGGGGCGGGAGGAGGAGAGAGACCCAGTACTTC. This sequence encodes CASWGGGRRRETQYF.